The clone carrying this T cell receptor (beta chain) was counted a single time. As processed by the authors: Amplification with reference gene primers provided the estimates of nucleated cell counts. Method: immunoSEQ multiplex PCR; TCRdb's copy keeps in-frame clones and lacks some. Clone size and V and J calls were adopted from that table, with D and trimming inferred from the DNA. The table records about 250,000 clones, about 79% of them present only once. This sample was included in a study of blood T cell repertoires in COVID-19. In the study overall: Specimens from acute and convalescent COVID-19 originated in the United States, Italy and Spain. The analysed material was cDNA or gDNA that came from T cells, B-cell-depleted T cells, or PBMCs.

Trimming removed 6 bases from V and 1 base from J; junction bases left unmatched: 9. The CDR3 sequence is 15 residues long. Germline CDR1 reads SGHRS; CDR2 reads YFSETQ. The sample consisted of peripheral blood. The gene calls are TRBV5-1 and TRBJ1-1; 7 bases agree with TRBD1. This receptor was identified in an elderly man with acute or convalescent COVID-19. CDR3 DNA sequence: TGCGCCAGCACACCCTGGGACAGACCGAACACTGAAGCTTTCTTT. This gives the protein CASTPWDRPNTEAFF.